A selection of T cell receptor beta chains follows, all from one sample in a study of identical twins' blood T cells. Each CDR3 protein is one row after TCRdb ran MiXCR on the 5' RACE reads. The sample holds a few hundred thousand distinct CDR3 sequences; more than 25% are singletons and the top ten take roughly 5.5%. The specimen sequenced was PBMCs. Source of these receptors: a woman aged 18 to 55 in good health. Both conserved end residues are part of each CDR3. Fields, in order: clone size, V gene, J gene, D gene, CDR3 DNA, CDR3 protein. A D gene is named only where the DNA matches it firmly. The listing skips clone size in some rows; elsewhere it reads once, few, many or a size class.

>-|TRBV20-1|TRBJ2-2|-
TGCAGTGCTAGGGGCGGGGCCCGGGAGCTGTTTTTT
CSARGGARELFF
>few|TRBV19|TRBJ2-1|-
TGTGCCAGTAGTATATCGAGTCTCAACAATGAGCAGTTCTTC
CASSISSLNNEQFF
>few|TRBV2|TRBJ2-3|-
TGTGCCAGCAGTGGCCGCTCTGGGCTTTCCACAGATACGCAGTATTTT
CASSGRSGLSTDTQYF
>many|TRBV25-1|TRBJ1-6|-
TGTGCCAGCAGTGCCTCTACAGACAGCTCCTATAATTCACCCCTCCACTTT
CASSASTDSSYNSPLHF
>-|TRBV20-1|TRBJ2-5|-
TGCAGTGCTAGACCCCTGGATGAGACCCAGTACTTC
CSARPLDETQYF
>few|TRBV7-9|TRBJ2-3|TRBD2
TGTGCCAGCAGGTCGGGACTAGCGGAGAGCACAGATACGCAGTATTTT
CASRSGLAESTDTQYF
>few|TRBV30|TRBJ1-1|-
TGTGCCTGGATAGATCGGGGGTGGACTGAAGCTTTCTTT
CAWIDRGWTEAFF
>-|TRBV12-5|TRBJ1-5|-
TGTGCAGGTGGCCCGTCCTTCCCCCAGCATTTT
CAGGPSFPQHF
>-|TRBV4-1|TRBJ2-1|TRBD1
TGCGCCAGCAGCCCGTCCGACAGGGTTACCCACAATGAGCAGTTCTTC
CASSPSDRVTHNEQFF
>few|TRBV5-1|TRBJ2-7|-
TGCGCCAGCAGCTTGTTCCCAGAGTTATTGACGGACTACGAGCAGTACTTC
CASSLFPELLTDYEQYF
>few|TRBV7-9|TRBJ1-1|-
TGTGCCAGCAGCGAACAGGGAGTGGGAGCTTTCTTT
CASSEQGVGAFF
>-|TRBV18|TRBJ1-5|-
TGTGCCAGCTCACGCAGGGAAGGTCAGCCCCAGCATTTT
CASSRREGQPQHF
>-|TRBV18|TRBJ2-3|-
TGTGCCAGCTCGCCGACCCCGGGCCTTTCTTCGGATACGCAGTATTTT
CASSPTPGLSSDTQYF
>-|TRBV19|TRBJ1-1|-
TGTGCCAGTAGTAGGGTCATCCCGAACACTGAAGCTTTCTTT
CASSRVIPNTEAFF
>many|TRBV5-1|TRBJ1-2|-
TGCGCCAGCAGTTTGGATCGGGGGGACTATGGCTACACCTTC
CASSLDRGDYGYTF